A single T cell receptor beta chain is shown here with its context. This receptor's antigen is unknown. Within one base of it there is no much larger clone, and no base qualities were kept. TCRB CDR3 regions were amplified from about 2 ug genomic DNA, or all available DNA if less, using the immunoSEQ assay. The multiplex PCR relied on 60 forward primers for TCR V beta segments and 13 reverse primers for J beta segments. To estimate the number of reads per starting template, synthetic control templates were added to each sample at limiting dilution. Reads of 87 bp were generated by sequencing on the Illumina HiSeq System. As for how the authors treated the data: PCR and sequencing errors were removed by a nearest neighbor algorithm that merged closely related sequences. TCR overlap was defined as the percentage of unique tumor TCR beta sequences that were also present in the same patient's peripheral blood. Not all clones reach the TCRdb copy of this immuneACCESS table, which keeps in-frame sequences only. Checked studies attribute under half of the gap to unresolved V genes and leave the rest unexplained. The V and J calls and clone size come from that table; D and trimming were worked out from the DNA. Counted in this sample were 75,000 to 100,000 clones; roughly three quarters of them appeared once. The ten largest clones take up almost 6% of the sample.

This specimen comes from a study of glioma-infiltrating T cells after dendritic cell vaccination (dated by TCRdb to 2015 to 2016). For context, the study as a whole: The cohort comprised around 15 glioblastoma patients from Phase I and II dendritic cell vaccination trials, 9 newly diagnosed and 6 with recurrent disease. Patients received autologous tumor lysate-pulsed dendritic cell vaccination between about 2002 and 2013. The vaccine consisted of monocyte-derived dendritic cells cultured less than 9 days with IL-4 and GM-CSF, then pulsed overnight with autologous tumor lysate. Patients received three intradermal dendritic cell vaccine injections at biweekly intervals in the arm below the axilla. Deep sequencing of TCR beta CDR3 regions was used to quantify tumor-infiltrating lymphocyte content and compare tumor and blood repertoires in dendritic cell-vaccinated glioblastoma patients. Survival after dendritic cell vaccination was correlated with TCR sequencing metrics such as TIL content and the overlap between tumor and blood repertoires. Beyond this particular receptor, the publication reports: Higher estimated pretreatment TIL content predicted longer time to progression and overall survival after dendritic cell vaccination. The three-group TCR overlap response model was described as speculative and requiring prospective validation. The cohort was small and heterogeneous, and full blood and tumor sets were available for few patients, with initial-recurrent tumor pairs available for even fewer patients. TCR clonality showed no direct relationship with survival, which suggests that a diverse polyclonal response may matter.

Patients were selected on the basis of adequate residual fresh-frozen tumor tissue and more than two years of available survival data. An isocitrate dehydrogenase mutation was not carried by any of the glioblastoma patients, although molecular status was otherwise variable. PBMC collection took place before vaccination, two weeks after the third vaccination, and at tumor progression if progression occurred. The Qiagen DNeasy Blood extraction Kit was used to extract genomic DNA. From V the trimming removes 7 bases and from J it removes 7 bases, while the gene matches leave 9 bases of the junction unaccounted for. For CDR1 and CDR2, the germline V gene lists SGDLS and YYNGEE. The cysteine opens and the phenylalanine closes a CDR3 of 13 amino acids. CDR3 DNA only is kept here, 39 bases in frame from base 1.

The chain employs TRBV9 and TRBJ1-2, with TRBD1 matching 8 junction bases. This clonotype was obtained from a human donor with glioblastoma. Material: blood, obtained before dendritic cell vaccination. The DNA sequence is TGTGCCAGCGGACAGACAGGGGCGGGTGGCTACACCTTC. It is translated as CASGQTGAGGYTF. This CDR3, with the reference TRBV9 and TRBJ1-2 proteins standing in past its ends, gives the full variable domain DSGVTQTPKHLITATGQRVTLRCSPRSGDLSVYWYQQSLDQGLQFLIQYYNGEERAKGNILERFSAQQFPDLHSELNLSSLELGDSALYFCASGQTGAGGYTFGSGTRLTVV.